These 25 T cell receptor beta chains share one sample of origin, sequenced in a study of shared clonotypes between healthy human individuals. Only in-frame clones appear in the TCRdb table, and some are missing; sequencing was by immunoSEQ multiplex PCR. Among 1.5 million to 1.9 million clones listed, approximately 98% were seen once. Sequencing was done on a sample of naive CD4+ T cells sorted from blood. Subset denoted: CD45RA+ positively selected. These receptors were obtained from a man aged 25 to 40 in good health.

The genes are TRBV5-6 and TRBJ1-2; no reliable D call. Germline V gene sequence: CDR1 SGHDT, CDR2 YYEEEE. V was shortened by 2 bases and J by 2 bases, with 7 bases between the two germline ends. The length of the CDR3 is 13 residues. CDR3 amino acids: CASSFGRNYGYTF. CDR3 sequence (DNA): TGTGCCAGCAGCTTTGGCAGGAACTATGGCTACACCTTC.

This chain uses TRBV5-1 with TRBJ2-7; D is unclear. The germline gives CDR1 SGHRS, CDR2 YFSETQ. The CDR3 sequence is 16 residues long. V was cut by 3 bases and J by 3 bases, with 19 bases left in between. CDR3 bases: TGCGCCAGCAGCTCCGGCGAGTTGCCCTCTCTCTACGAGCAGTACTTC. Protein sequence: CASSSGELPSLYEQYF.

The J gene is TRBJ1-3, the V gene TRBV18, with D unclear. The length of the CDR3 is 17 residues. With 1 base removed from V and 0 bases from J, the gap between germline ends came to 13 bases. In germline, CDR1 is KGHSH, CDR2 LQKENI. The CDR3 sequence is CASSPQPGILSGNTIYF. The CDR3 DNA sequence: TGTGCCAGCTCACCACAGCCAGGTATCCTCTCTGGAAACACCATATATTTT. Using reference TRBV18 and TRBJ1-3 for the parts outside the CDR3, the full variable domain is NAGVMQNPRHLVRRRGQEARLRCSPMKGHSHVYWYRQLPEEGLKFMVYLQKENIIDESGMPKERFSAEFPKEGPSILRIQQVVRGDSAAYFCASSPQPGILSGNTIYFGEGSWLTVV.

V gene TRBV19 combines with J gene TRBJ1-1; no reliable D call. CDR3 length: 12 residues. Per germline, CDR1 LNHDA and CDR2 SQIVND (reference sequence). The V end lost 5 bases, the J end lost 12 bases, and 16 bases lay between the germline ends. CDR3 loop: CASSSTDWAPFF. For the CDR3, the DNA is TGTGCCAGTAGTTCGACCGACTGGGCCCCTTTCTTT.

The CDR3 sequence: CASSRGTDWTQYF. The CDR3 nucleotides are TGTGCCAGCAGCCGAGGGACAGACTGGACCCAGTACTTC. V is TRBV7-9 and J is TRBJ2-5; TRBD1 aligns across 7 bases. CDR1 SEHNR and CDR2 FQNEAQ come from the germline V gene (reference sequence). CDR3 length: 13 residues. V lost 5 bases and J lost 7; bases outside the gene matches: 7.

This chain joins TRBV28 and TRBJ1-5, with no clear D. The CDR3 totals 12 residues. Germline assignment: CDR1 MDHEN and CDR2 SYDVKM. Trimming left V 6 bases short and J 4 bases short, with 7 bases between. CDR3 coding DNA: TGTGCCAGCAGGGAGGCAAATCAGCCCCAGCATTTT. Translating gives CASREANQPQHF.

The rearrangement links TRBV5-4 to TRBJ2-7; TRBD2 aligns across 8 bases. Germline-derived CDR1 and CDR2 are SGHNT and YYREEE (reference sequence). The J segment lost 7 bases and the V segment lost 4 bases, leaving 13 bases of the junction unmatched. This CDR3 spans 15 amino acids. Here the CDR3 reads CASSVPGLVSGEQYF. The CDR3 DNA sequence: TGTGCCAGCAGCGTGCCGGGACTAGTCAGTGGTGAGCAGTACTTC.

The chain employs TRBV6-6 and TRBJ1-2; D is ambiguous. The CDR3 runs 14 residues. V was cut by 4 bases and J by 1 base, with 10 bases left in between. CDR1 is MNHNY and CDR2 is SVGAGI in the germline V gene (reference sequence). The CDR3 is CASSFSNSNYGYTF. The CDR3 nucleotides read TGTGCCAGCAGTTTTAGTAACAGTAACTATGGCTACACCTTC.

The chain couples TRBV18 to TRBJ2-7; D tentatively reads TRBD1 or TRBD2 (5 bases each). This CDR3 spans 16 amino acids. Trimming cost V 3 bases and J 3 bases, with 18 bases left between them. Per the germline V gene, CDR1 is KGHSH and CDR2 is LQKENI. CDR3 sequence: CASSPFVPGTNYEQYF. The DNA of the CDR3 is TGTGCCAGCTCACCTTTTGTGCCAGGGACCAACTACGAGCAGTACTTC. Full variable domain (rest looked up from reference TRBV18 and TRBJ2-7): NAGVMQNPRHLVRRRGQEARLRCSPMKGHSHVYWYRQLPEEGLKFMVYLQKENIIDESGMPKERFSAEFPKEGPSILRIQQVVRGDSAAYFCASSPFVPGTNYEQYFGPGTRLTVT.

The CDR3 DNA reads TGTGCCAGCAGCAGAACGATTAGCGGGAGCGCGTCAGATACGCAGTATTTT. This translates into CASSRTISGSASDTQYF. The chain couples TRBV11-2 to TRBJ2-3; 9 bases fit TRBD2. The CDR3 covers 17 residues. The trim removed 5 bases at V and 4 bases at J, leaving 13 bases unmatched. The germline V gene encodes CDR1 SGHAT and CDR2 FQNNGV.

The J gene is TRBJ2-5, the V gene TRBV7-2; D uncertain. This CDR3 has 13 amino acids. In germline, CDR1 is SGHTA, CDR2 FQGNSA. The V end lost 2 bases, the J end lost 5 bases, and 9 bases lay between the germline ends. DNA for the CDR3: TGTGCCAGCAGCTTAAGACTGACGGAGACCCAGTACTTC. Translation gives CASSLRLTETQYF. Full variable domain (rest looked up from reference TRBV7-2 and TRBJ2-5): GAGVSQSPSNKVTEKGKDVELRCDPISGHTALYWYRQSLGQGLEFLIYFQGNSAPDKSGLPSDRFSAERTGGSVSTLTIQRTQQEDSAVYLCASSLRLTETQYFGPGTRLLVL.

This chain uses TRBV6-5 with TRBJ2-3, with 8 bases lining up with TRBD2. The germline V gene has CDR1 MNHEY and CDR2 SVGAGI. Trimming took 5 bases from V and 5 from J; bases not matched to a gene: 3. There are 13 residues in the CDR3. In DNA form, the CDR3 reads TGTGCCAGCAGTAGCGGGAGCGGAGATACGCAGTATTTT. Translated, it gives CASSSGSGDTQYF.

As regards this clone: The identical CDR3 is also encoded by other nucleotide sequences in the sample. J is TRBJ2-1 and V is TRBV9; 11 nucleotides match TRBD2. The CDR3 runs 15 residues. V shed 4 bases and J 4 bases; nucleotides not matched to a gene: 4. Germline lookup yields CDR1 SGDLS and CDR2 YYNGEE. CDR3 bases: TGTGCCAGCAGCACCGGGACTAGCGGATACAATGAGCAGTTCTTC. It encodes CASSTGTSGYNEQFF.

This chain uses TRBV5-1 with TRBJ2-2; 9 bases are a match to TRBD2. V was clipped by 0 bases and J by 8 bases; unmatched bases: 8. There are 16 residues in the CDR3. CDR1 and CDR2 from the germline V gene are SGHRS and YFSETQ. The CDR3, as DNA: TGCGCCAGCAGCTTGGTGGCTAGCGGGACCGAAGGGGAGCTGTTTTTT. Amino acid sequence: CASSLVASGTEGELFF.

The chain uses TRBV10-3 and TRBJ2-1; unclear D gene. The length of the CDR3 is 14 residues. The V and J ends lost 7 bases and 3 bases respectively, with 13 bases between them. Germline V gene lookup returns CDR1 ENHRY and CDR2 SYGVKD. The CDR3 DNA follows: TGTGCCATCACCTACAGTGATTTCTACAATGAGCAGTTCTTC. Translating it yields CAITYSDFYNEQFF.

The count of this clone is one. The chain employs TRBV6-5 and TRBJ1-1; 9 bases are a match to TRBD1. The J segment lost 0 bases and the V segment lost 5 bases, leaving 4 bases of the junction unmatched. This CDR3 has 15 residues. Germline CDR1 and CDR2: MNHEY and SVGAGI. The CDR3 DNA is TGTGCCAGCAGTACAAACAGGGGGCTGAACACTGAAGCTTTCTTT. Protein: CASSTNRGLNTEAFF.

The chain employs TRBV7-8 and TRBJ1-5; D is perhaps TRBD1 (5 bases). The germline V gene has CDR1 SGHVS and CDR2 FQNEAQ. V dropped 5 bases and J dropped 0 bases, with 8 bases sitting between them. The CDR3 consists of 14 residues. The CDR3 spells CASSKGTSNQPQHF. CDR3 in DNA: TGTGCCAGCAGCAAAGGGACTAGCAATCAGCCCCAGCATTTT. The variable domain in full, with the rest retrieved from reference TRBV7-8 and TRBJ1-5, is GAGVSQSPRYKVAKRGQDVALRCDPISGHVSLFWYQQALGQGPEFLTYFQNEAQLDKSGLPSDRFFAERPEGSVSTLKIQRTQQEDSAVYLCASSKGTSNQPQHFGDGTRLSIL.

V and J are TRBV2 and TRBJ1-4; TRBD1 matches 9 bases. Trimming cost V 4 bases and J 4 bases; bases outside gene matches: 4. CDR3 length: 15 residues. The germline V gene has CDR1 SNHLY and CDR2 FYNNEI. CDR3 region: CASSGRQGGNEKLFF. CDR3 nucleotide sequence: TGTGCCAGCAGTGGCCGACAGGGGGGTAATGAAAAACTGTTTTTT. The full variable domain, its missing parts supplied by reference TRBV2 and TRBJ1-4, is EPEVTQTPSHQVTQMGQEVILRCVPISNHLYFYWYRQILGQKVEFLVSFYNNEISEKSEIFDDQFSVERPDGSNFTLKIRSTKLEDSAMYFCASSGRQGGNEKLFFGSGTQLSVL.

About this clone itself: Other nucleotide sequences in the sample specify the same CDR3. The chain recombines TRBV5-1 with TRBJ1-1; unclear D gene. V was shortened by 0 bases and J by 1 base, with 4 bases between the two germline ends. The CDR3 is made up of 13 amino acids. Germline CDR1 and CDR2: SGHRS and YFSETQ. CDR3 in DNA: TGCGCCAGCAGCTTGGACACGAACACTGAAGCTTTCTTT. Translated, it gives CASSLDTNTEAFF.

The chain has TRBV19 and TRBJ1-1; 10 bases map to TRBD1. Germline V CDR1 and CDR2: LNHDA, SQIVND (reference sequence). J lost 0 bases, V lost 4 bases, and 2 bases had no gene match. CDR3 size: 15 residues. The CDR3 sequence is CASSRTGGMNTEAFF. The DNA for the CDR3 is TGTGCCAGTAGTAGGACAGGGGGAATGAACACTGAAGCTTTCTTT.

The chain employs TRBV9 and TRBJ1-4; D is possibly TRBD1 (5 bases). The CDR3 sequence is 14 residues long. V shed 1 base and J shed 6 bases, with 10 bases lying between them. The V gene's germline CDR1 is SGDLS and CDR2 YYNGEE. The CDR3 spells CASSVSWGYEKLFF. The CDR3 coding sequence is TGTGCCAGCAGCGTATCATGGGGGTATGAAAAACTGTTTTTT.

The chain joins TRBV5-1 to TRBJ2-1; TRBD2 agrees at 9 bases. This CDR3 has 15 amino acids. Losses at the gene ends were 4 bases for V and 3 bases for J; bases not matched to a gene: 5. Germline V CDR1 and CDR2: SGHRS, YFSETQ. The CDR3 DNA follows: TGCGCCAGCAGCCCGGGACTAGCATTCTACAATGAGCAGTTCTTC. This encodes CASSPGLAFYNEQFF.

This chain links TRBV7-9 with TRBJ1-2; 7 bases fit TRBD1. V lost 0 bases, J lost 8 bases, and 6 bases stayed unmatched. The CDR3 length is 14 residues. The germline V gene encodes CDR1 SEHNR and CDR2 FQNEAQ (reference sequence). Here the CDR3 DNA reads TGTGCCAGCAGCTTAGCGGGACAGTACAAAGGCTACACCTTC. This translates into CASSLAGQYKGYTF.

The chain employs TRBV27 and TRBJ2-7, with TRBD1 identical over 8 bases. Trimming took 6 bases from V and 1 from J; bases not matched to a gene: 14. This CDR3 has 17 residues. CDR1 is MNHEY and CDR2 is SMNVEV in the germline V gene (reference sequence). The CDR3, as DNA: TGTGCCAGCAGCCGGGACAGGACGAATTGGAGATCCTACGAGCAGTACTTC. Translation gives CASSRDRTNWRSYEQYF.

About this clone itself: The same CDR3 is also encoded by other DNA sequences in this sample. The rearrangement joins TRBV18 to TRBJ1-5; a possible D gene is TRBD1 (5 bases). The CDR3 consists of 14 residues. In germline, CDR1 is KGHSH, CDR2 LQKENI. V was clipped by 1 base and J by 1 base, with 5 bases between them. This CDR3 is CASSPQGSNQPQHF. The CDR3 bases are TGTGCCAGCTCACCACAGGGGAGCAATCAGCCCCAGCATTTT. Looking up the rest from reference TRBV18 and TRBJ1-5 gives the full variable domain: NAGVMQNPRHLVRRRGQEARLRCSPMKGHSHVYWYRQLPEEGLKFMVYLQKENIIDESGMPKERFSAEFPKEGPSILRIQQVVRGDSAAYFCASSPQGSNQPQHFGDGTRLSIL.